This T cell receptor beta chain came from a study of shared clonotypes between healthy human individuals. The V gene lost 4 bases and the J gene lost 4 bases, with 11 bases spanning the gap. The CDR3 consists of 13 residues. Germline values: CDR1 SGHRS, CDR2 YFSETQ. Some clones are missing from TCRdb's copy, which holds only in-frame ones; the method was immunoSEQ multiplex PCR. This table holds about 2 million clones, roughly 96% found once. The chain carries TRBV5-1 and TRBJ2-5; D gene ambiguous. The source material was naive CD4+ T cells sorted from blood. Documented subset: CD45RA+ positively selected. This sequence was found in a man between 18 and 35 years old in good health. The CDR3 region is CASSNPSGETQYF. For the CDR3, the DNA is TGCGCCAGCAGCAACCCTTCGGGAGAGACCCAGTACTTC. Drawing the rest from reference TRBV5-1 and TRBJ2-5, the complete variable domain is KAGVTQTPRYLIKTRGQQVTLSCSPISGHRSVSWYQQTPGQGLQFLFEYFSETQRNKGNFPGRFSGRQFSNSRSEMNVSTLELGDSALYLCASSNPSGETQYFGPGTRLLVL.